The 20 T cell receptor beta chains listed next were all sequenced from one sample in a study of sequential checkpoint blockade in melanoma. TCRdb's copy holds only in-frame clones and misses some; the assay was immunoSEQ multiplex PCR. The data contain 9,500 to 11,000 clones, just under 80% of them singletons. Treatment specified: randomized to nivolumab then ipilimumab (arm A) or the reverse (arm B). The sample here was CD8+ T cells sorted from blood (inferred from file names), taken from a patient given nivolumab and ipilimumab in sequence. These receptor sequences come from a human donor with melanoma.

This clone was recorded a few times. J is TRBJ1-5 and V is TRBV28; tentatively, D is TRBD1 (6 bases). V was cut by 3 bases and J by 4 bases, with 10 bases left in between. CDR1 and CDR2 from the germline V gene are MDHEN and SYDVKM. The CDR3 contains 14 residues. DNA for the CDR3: TGTGCCAGCAGTTTCAGGGGAGGGAATCAGCCCCAGCATTTT. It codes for CASSFRGGNQPQHF.

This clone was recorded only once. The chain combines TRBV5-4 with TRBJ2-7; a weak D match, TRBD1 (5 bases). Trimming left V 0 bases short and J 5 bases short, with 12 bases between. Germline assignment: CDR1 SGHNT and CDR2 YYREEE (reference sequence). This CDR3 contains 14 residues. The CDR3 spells CASSLGQGIHEQYF. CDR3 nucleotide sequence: TGTGCCAGCAGCTTGGGGCAGGGTATCCACGAGCAGTACTTC.

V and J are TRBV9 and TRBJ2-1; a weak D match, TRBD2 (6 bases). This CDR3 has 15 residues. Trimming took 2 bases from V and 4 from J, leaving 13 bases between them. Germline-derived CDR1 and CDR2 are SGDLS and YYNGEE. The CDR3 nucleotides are TGTGCCAGCAGCGTTGGCGGGGAGATATACAATGAGCAGTTCTTC. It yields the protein CASSVGGEIYNEQFF.

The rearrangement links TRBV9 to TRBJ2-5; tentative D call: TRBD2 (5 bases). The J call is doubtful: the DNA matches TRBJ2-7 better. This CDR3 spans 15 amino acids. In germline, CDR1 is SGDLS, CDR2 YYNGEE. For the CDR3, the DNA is TGTGCCAGCAGCGTAGGAGGCGGAGGCGCGGGCGAGCAGTACTTC. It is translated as CASSVGGGGAGEQYF.

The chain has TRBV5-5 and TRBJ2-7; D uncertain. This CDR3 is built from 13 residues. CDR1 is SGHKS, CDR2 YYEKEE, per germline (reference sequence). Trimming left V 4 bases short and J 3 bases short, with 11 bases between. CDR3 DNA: TGTGCCAGCAGCCTCACTACATACTACGAGCAGTACTTC. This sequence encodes CASSLTTYYEQYF.

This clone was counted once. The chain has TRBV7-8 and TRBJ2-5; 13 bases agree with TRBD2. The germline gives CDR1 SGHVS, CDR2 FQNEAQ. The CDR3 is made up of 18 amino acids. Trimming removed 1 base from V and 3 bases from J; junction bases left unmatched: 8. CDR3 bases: TGTGCCAGCAGCTTAGTAGGGGGGGGGACTAGCGGGAAAGAGACCCAGTACTTC. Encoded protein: CASSLVGGGTSGKETQYF.

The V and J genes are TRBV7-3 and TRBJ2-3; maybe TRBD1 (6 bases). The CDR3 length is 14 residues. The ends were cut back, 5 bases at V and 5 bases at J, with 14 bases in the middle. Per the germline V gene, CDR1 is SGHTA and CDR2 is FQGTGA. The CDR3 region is CASSPSGAKDTQYF. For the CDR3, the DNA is TGTGCCAGCAGCCCCTCAGGGGCCAAAGATACGCAGTATTTT.

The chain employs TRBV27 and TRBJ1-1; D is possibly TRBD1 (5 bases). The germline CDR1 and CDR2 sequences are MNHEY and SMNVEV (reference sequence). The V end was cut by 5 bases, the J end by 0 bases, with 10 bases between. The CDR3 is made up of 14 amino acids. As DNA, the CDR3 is TGTGCCAGCAGTCCCCGGGGGATGAACACTGAAGCTTTCTTT. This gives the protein CASSPRGMNTEAFF.

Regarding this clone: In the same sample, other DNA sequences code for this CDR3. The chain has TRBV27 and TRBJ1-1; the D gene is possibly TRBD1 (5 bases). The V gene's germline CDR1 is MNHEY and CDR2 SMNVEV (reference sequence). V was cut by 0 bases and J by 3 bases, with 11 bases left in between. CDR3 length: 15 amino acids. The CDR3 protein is CASSLSRRGDTEAFF. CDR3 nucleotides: TGTGCCAGCAGTTTATCGAGGAGGGGTGACACTGAAGCTTTCTTT.

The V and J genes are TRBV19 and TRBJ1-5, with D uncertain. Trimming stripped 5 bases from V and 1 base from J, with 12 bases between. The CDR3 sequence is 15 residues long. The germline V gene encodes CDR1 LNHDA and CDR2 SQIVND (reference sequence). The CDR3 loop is CASSFRVLSNQPQHF. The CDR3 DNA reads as TGTGCCAGTAGTTTTCGGGTATTAAGCAATCAGCCCCAGCATTTT.

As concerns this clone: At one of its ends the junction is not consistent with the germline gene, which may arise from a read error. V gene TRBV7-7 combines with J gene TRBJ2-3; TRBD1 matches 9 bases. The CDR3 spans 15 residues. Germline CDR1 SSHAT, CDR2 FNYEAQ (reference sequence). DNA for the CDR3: TGTGCTAGCAGCTTAGGACAGGGGAGGTCAGATACGCAGTATTTT. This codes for CASSLGQGRSDTQYF. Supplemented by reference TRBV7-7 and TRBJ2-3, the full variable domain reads GAGVSQSPRYKVTKRGQDVTLRCDPISSHATLYWYQQALGQGPEFLTYFNYEAQPDKSGLPSDRFSAERPEGSISTLTIQRTEQRDSAMYRCASSLGQGRSDTQYFGPGTRLTVL.

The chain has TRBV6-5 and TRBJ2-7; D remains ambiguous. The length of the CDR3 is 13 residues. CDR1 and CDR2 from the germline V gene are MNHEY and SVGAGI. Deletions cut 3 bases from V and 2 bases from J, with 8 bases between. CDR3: CASSYKQTYEQYF. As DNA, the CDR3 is TGTGCCAGCAGTTATAAACAGACCTACGAGCAGTACTTC.

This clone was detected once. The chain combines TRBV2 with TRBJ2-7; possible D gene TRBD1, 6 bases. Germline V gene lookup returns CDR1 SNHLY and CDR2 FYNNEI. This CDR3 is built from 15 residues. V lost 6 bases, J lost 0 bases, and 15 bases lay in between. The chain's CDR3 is CASSDTGLSSYEQYF. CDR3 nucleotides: TGTGCCAGCAGCGATACAGGGCTCAGCTCCTACGAGCAGTACTTC.

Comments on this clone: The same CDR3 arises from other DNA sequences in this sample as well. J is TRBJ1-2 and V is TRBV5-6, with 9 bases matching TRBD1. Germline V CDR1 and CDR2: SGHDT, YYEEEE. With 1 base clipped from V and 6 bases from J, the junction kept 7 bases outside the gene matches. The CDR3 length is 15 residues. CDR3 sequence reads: CASSLIMRTGDGYTF. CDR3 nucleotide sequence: TGTGCCAGCAGCTTGATCATGAGGACAGGGGATGGCTACACCTTC.

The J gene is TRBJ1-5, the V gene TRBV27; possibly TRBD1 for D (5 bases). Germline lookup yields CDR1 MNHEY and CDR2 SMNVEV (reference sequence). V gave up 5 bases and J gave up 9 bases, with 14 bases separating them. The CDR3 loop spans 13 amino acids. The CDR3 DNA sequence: TGTGCCAGCAGTATCGGGGGTTTTTCGCCCCAGCATTTT. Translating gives CASSIGGFSPQHF.

The CDR3 nucleotides read TGTGCCAGCAGCGGACGGGACAGCCCCTATGGCTACACCTTC. Translated: CASSGRDSPYGYTF. The chain couples TRBV9 to TRBJ1-2; 7 bases are shared with TRBD1. The CDR3 contains 14 residues. The V segment lost 3 bases and the J segment 4 bases; nucleotides outside the gene matches: 6. Germline V gene sequence: CDR1 SGDLS, CDR2 YYNGEE.

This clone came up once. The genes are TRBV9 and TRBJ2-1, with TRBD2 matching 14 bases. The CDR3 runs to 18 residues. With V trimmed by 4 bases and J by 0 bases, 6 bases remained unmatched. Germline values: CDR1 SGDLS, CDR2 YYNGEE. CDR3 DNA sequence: TGTGCCAGCAGCCACGGACTAGCGGGGGGCAGCTCCTACAATGAGCAGTTCTTC. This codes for CASSHGLAGGSSYNEQFF. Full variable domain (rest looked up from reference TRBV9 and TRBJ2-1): DSGVTQTPKHLITATGQRVTLRCSPRSGDLSVYWYQQSLDQGLQFLIQYYNGEERAKGNILERFSAQQFPDLHSELNLSSLELGDSALYFCASSHGLAGGSSYNEQFFGPGTRLTVL.

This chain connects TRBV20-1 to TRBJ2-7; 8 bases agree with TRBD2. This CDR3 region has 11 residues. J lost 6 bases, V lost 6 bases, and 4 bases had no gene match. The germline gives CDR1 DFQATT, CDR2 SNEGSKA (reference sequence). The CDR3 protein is CSAGTSPEQYF. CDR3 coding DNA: TGCAGTGCAGGGACTAGTCCCGAGCAGTACTTC.

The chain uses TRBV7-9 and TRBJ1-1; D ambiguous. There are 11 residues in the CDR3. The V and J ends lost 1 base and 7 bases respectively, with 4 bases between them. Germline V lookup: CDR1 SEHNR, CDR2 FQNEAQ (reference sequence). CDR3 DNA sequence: TGTGCCAGCAGCTTAGGTTATGAAGCTTTCTTT. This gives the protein CASSLGYEAFF. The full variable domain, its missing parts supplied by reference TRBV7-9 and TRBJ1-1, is DTGVSQNPRHKITKRGQNVTFRCDPISEHNRLYWYRQTLGQGPEFLTYFQNEAQLEKSRLLSDRFSAERPKGSFSTLEIQRTEQGDSAMYLCASSLGYEAFFGQGTRLTVV.

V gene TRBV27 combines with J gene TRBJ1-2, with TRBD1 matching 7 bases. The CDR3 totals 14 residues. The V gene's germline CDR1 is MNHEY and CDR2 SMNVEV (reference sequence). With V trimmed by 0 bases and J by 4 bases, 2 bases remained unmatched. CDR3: CASSLSTGSYGYTF. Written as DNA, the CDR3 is TGTGCCAGCAGTTTATCGACAGGGAGCTATGGCTACACCTTC.